This T cell receptor beta chain was sequenced in a study of identifying expanded T cells in peripheral blood. Study conclusions and caveats: Clone count variance between roughly 2-week samples rose with total template count.

The method was immunoSEQ multiplex PCR; TCRdb's version includes in-frame clones alone and lacks a portion of them. The table includes under 110,000 clones, approximately 90% detected once. A word on this clone: Its antigen is as yet unknown.

V gave up 0 bases and J gave up 5 bases, with 15 bases separating them. The CDR3 covers 15 residues. Germline CDR1 is SGHRS and CDR2 is YFSETQ. Source material: blood. This sequence was found in a person between 18 and 69 years old in good health. This rearrangement joins TRBV5-1 to TRBJ2-7; D is possibly TRBD1 (6 bases). The CDR3 sequence is CASSLGNPGAHEQYF. The CDR3 DNA is TGCGCCAGCAGCTTGGGAAACCCAGGGGCCCACGAGCAGTACTTC.